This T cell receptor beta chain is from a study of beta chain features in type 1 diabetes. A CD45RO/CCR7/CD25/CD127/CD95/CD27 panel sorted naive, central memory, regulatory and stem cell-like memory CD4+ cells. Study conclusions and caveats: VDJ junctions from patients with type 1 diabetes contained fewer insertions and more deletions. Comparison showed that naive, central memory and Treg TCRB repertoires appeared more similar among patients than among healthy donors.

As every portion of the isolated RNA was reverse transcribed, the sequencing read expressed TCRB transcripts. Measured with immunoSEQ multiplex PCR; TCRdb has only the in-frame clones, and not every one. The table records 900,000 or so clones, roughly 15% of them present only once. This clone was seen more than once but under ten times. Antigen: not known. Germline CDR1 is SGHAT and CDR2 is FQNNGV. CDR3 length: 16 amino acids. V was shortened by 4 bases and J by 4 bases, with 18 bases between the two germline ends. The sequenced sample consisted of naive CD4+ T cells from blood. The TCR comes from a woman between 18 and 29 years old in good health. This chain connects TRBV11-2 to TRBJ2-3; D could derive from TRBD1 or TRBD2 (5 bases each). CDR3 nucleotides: TGTGCCAGCAGCTCCTCGGGACGAGTTAGATCAGATACGCAGTATTTT. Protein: CASSSSGRVRSDTQYF.